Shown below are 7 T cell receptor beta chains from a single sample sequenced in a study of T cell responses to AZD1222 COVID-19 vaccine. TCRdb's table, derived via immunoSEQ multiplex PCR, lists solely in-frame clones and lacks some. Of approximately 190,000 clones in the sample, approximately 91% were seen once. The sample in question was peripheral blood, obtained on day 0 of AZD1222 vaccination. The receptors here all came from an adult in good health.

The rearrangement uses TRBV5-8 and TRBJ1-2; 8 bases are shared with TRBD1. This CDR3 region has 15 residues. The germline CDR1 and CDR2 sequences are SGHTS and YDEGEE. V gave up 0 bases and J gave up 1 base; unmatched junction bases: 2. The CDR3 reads CASSLVTGVNYGYTF. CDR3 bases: TGTGCCAGCAGCTTGGTGACAGGGGTTAACTATGGCTACACCTTC.

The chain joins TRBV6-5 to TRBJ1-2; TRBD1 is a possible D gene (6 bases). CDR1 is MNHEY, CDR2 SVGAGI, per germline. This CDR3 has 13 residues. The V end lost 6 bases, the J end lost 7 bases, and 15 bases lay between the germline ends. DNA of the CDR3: TGTGCCAGCAGGAAGCCCGGGGGCCTTGGCTACACCTTC. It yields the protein CASRKPGGLGYTF.

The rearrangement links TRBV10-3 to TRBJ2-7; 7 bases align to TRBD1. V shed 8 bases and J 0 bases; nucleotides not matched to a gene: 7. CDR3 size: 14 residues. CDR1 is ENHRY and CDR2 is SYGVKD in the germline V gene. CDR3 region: CAIRRGHNSYEQYF. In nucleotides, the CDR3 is TGTGCCATCCGTAGGGGGCATAACTCCTACGAGCAGTACTTC.

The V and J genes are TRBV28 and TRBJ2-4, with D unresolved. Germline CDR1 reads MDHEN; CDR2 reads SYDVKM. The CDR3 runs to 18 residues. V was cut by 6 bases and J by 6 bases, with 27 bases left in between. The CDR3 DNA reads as TGTGCCAGCAGCCCCCCGTATTTTGGGCAGATCTTCAGAAACATTCAGTACTTC. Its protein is CASSPPYFGQIFRNIQYF.

Here the CDR3 reads CASSLRSLQETQYF. CDR3 DNA sequence: TGTGCCAGCAGCTTACGCAGTCTCCAAGAGACCCAGTACTTC. J is TRBJ2-5 and V is TRBV7-8; no definite D call. With 2 bases removed from V and 1 base from J, the gap between germline ends came to 8 bases. Germline CDR1 and CDR2: SGHVS and FQNEAQ. The CDR3 length is 14 residues. Supplemented by reference TRBV7-8 and TRBJ2-5, the full variable domain reads GAGVSQSPRYKVAKRGQDVALRCDPISGHVSLFWYQQALGQGPEFLTYFQNEAQLDKSGLPSDRFFAERPEGSVSTLKIQRTQQEDSAVYLCASSLRSLQETQYFGPGTRLLVL.

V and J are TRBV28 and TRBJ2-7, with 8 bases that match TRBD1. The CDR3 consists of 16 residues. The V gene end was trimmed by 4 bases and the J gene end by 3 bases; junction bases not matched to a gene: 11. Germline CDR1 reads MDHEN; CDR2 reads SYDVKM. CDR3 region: CASSSPRQGSFYEQYF. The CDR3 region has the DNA TGTGCCAGCAGTTCCCCTCGACAGGGGAGTTTCTACGAGCAGTACTTC.

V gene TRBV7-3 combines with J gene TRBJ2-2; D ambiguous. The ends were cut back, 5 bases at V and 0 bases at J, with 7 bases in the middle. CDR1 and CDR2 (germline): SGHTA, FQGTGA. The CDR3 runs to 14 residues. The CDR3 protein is CASSPDPNTGELFF. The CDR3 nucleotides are TGTGCCAGCAGCCCCGACCCGAACACCGGGGAGCTGTTTTTT.